This T cell receptor beta chain was recorded in a study of Tregs in tolerant kidney transplant recipients. Regarding this clone: Its antigen remains unidentified. The read halts 3 residues ahead of the CDR3 end, with the missing end drawn from the germline J gene.

Overall study findings and caveats: For some patients, primers changed over time, blocking nucleotide-level comparison. Biological reproducibility was not directly addressed, but technical replication error appeared minimal. Tolerant patients' donor-specific Tregs expanded beyond overall Tregs, suggesting antigen-driven growth.

Losses at the gene ends were 5 bases for V and 6 bases for J; bases not matched to a gene: 13. The CDR3 loop spans 14 amino acids. Per germline, CDR1 DFQATT and CDR2 SNEGSKA (reference sequence). Only in-frame clones appear in the TCRdb table, and some are missing; sequencing was by immunoSEQ multiplex PCR. Across approximately 50,000 clones, the top ten clones capture approximately 0.81% of the sample. Unstimulated Tregs (CD4+CD25+CD127-) and CD4+CD25- non-Tregs were sorted from PBMCs. V usage is TRBV20-1 and J usage is TRBJ2-7; 7 bases line up with TRBD2. This receptor was taken from a human donor who received a combined kidney and bone marrow transplant. This specimen was CD4+ T cells from blood, taken before the transplant. CDR3 protein: CSARDRTRSLEQYF. CDR3 bases read: TGCAGTGCTCGGGACCGGACTAGATCTCTCGAG.